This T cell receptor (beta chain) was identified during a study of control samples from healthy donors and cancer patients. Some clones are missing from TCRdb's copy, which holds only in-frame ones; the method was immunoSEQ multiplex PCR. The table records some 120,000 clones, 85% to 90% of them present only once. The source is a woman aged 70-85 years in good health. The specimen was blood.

The CDR3 here is CASSVPPGGGPLRNTGELFF. The CDR3 nucleotides read TGTGCCAGCAGCGTGCCGCCGGGCGGGGGGCCATTGAGGAACACCGGGGAGCTGTTTTTT. The rearrangement links TRBV9 to TRBJ2-2; 8 bases map to TRBD2. Germline CDR1 SGDLS, CDR2 YYNGEE. The CDR3 runs 20 residues. The V gene end was trimmed by 2 bases and the J gene end by 1 base; junction bases not matched to a gene: 16.